Listed below are T cell receptor beta chains from one sample, sequenced in a study of OX40 agonist ivuxolimab in advanced cancers. TCRdb's copy holds only in-frame clones and misses some; the assay was immunoSEQ multiplex PCR. The profile shows 71,000 or so clones, approximately 90% of them singletons. Sequencing was performed on CD4+ or CD8+ T cells sorted from blood, taken in a trial of the OX40 agonist ivuxolimab. The source of these receptors is an adult with an advanced solid tumor such as melanoma, head and neck, liver or kidney cancer. Each CDR3 is given with its conserved first and last residue. A D gene is named only where the DNA matches it firmly. Where a row states a size, it is once, few, many or the class of an expanded clone; other rows omit it.

TRBV6-6	TRBJ1-2	.	.	TGTGCCAGCAGTACCCAGGGGAAGAGGACCTTC	CASSTQGKRTF
TRBV29-1	TRBJ2-3	.	.	TGCAGCGTTGAACGGCCAGCCACAGATACGCAGTATTTT	CSVERPATDTQYF
TRBV5-6	TRBJ2-1	TRBD2	.	TGTGCCAGCAGACCTCGGGGGGGCTCCTACAATGAGCAGTTCTTC	CASRPRGGSYNEQFF
TRBV11-3	TRBJ2-3	.	.	TGTGCCAGCAGCTTATTTGCGACGAGCACAGATACGCAGTATTTT	CASSLFATSTDTQYF
TRBV19	TRBJ2-7	.	.	TGTGCCAGTAGTGCGGACGGTTCCTACGAGCAGTACTTC	CASSADGSYEQYF
TRBV6-1	TRBJ1-6	TRBD1	.	TGTGCCAGCAGGACGGGGACAGGGGGTTCACCCCTCCACTTT	CASRTGTGGSPLHF
TRBV4-1	TRBJ2-1	TRBD2	.	TGCGCCAGCAGCCAATCGGGTCTAGCGGGGAATTCCTACAATGAGCAGTTCTTC	CASSQSGLAGNSYNEQFF
TRBV4-3	TRBJ2-3	TRBD1	.	TGCGCCAGCAGCTCCAGACCAGGGGGCACAGATACTAAGTATTTT	CASSSRPGGTDTKYF
TRBV18	TRBJ2-1	TRBD2	.	TGTGCCAGCTCACCAGGACTAGCGGGCGAGCAGTTCTTC	CASSPGLAGEQFF
TRBV28	TRBJ1-2	.	once	TGTGCCAGCGGGAGGGGCCGCTTTAACTATGGCTACACCTTC	CASGRGRFNYGYTF
TRBV2	TRBJ2-2	.	.	TGTGCCAGCACTCGACAACGGGCCAGCACCGGGGAGCTGTTTTTT	CASTRQRASTGELFF
TRBV6-5	TRBJ1-1	.	.	TGTGCCAGCAGACATGACAGAGACACTGAAGCTTTCTTT	CASRHDRDTEAFF
TRBV2	TRBJ2-1	TRBD2	.	TGTGCCAGCATTCTTAGCGGGAGGGATGATGAGCAGTTCTTC	CASILSGRDDEQFF
TRBV7-2	TRBJ1-2	TRBD1	.	TGTGCCAGCAGCTTAGGGGCCGGGACAGGGAAGGGCTACACCTTC	CASSLGAGTGKGYTF
TRBV5-1	TRBJ2-1	TRBD2	once	TGCGCCAGCAGCTTAAATCGGGGGGGCCTCCCCTACAATGAGCAGTTCTTC	CASSLNRGGLPYNEQFF